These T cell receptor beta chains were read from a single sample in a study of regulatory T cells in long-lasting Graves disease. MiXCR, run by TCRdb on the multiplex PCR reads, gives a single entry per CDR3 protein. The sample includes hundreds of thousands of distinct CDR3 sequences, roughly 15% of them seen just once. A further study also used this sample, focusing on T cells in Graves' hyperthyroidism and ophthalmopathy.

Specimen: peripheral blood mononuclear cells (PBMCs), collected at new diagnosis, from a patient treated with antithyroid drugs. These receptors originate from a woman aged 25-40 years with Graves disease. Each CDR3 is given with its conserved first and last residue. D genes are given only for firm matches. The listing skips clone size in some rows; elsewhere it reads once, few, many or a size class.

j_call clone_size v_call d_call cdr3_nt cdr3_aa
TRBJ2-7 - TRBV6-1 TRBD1 TGTGCCAGCAGCCTAGACAGGGCCCTAATCTACGAGCAGTACTTC CASSLDRALIYEQYF
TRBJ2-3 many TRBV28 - TGTGCCAGTAGACAAGAAAAAACAGATACGCAGTATTTT CASRQEKTDTQYF
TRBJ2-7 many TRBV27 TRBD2 TGTGCCAGCAGCCCTGGGACTAGCATGAACGAGCAGTACTTC CASSPGTSMNEQYF
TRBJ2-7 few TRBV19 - TGTGCCAGTAGTATAGGGCAGCTATTCTACGAGCAGTACTTC CASSIGQLFYEQYF
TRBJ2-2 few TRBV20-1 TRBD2 TGCAGTGCTGGGGGAGCGGGGTCGAACACCGGGGAGCTGTTTTTT CSAGGAGSNTGELFF
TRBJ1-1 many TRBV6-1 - TGTGCCAGCAGTCGGCTTGACGCTTTCTTT CASSRLDAFF
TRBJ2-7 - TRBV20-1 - TGCAGTGCTCAGGACAATTACTCCTACGAGCAGTACTTC CSAQDNYSYEQYF
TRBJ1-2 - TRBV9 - TGTGCCAGCTCAGGTAGGGGCGCTAACTATGGCTACACCTTC CASSGRGANYGYTF
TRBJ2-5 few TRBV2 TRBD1 TGTGCCAGCAGTGACGGGACAGGGGTGGAGACCCAGTACTTC CASSDGTGVETQYF
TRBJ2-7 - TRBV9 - TGTGCCAGCAGCGGACCGGGACCCTCCTACGAGCGGTACTTC CASSGPGPSYERYF
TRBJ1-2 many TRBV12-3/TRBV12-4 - TGTGCCAGCAGCTCTGGGAAAGTCATCTATGGCTACACCTTC CASSSGKVIYGYTF
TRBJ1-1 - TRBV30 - TGTGCCTGGAGTACTCGGCCATCTAGAAGGGGGGGGAACACTGAAGCTTTCTTT CAWSTRPSRRGGNTEAFF
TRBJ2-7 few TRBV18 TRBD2 TGTGCCAGCTCACCTGCAACGGGAGGCTACGAGCAGTACTTC CASSPATGGYEQYF
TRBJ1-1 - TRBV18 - TGTGCCAGCTCACCATCAGGGGCCACTGAAGCTTTCTTT CASSPSGATEAFF
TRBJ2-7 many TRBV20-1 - TGCAGTGCCTCGGGACGGCGATCCGGTTACTTC CSASGRRSGYF
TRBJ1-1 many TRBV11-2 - TGTGCCAGCAGGCGACAGATTGAAGCTTTCTTT CASRRQIEAFF
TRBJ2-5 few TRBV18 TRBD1 TGTGCCAGCTCACGAAAAGCGCCGGGACAGGGAGAGACCCAGTACTTC CASSRKAPGQGETQYF
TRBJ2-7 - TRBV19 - TGTGCCAGTAATTTCGGCGGGAAGATGAACGAGCAGTACTTC CASNFGGKMNEQYF
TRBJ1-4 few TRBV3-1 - TGTGCCAGCAGCCGCTCTAGCGTGGCAGGGCTTGATGAAAAACTGTTTTTT CASSRSSVAGLDEKLFF
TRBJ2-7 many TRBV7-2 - TGTGCCAGCAGCCCCCCAGGGCGCGAGCAGTACTTC CASSPPGREQYF
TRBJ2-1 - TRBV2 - TGTGCCAGCAGCCCCCGGACTACGAGCTCCTACAATGAGCAGTTCTTC CASSPRTTSSYNEQFF
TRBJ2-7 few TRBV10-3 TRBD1 TGTGCCATCAGCCGGACAGGGTCCCTCGAGCAGTACTTC CAISRTGSLEQYF
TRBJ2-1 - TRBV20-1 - TGCAGTGCTAGAGGTGGCGTGGGGGCGTTCTTC CSARGGVGAFF
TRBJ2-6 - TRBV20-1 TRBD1 TGCAGTGCTTGGGGGACGGGACAGGGAGTATCTGGGGCCAACGTCCTGACTTTC CSAWGTGQGVSGANVLTF
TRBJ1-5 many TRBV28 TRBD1 TGTGCCAGCAGCCTCTTTGGACAGGGGGCTCATCAGCCCCAGCATTTT CASSLFGQGAHQPQHF
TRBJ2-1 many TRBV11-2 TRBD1 TGTGCCAGCAGCTTCGTCCTACTTGGACAGGGGGCGAATGAGCAGTTCTTC CASSFVLLGQGANEQFF
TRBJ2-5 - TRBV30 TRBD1 TGTGCCTGGAGAGGGACAGGTTACAAAGCGAGGGGACCCCAAGAGACCCAGTACTTC CAWRGTGYKARGPQETQYF
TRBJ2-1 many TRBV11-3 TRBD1 TGTGCCAGCTCGACCGGACAGGGACTGTATGTGGGTGAGCAGTTCTTC CASSTGQGLYVGEQFF
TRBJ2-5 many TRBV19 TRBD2 TGTGCCAGTAGTTTCCGACTAGCGGGGGCCCAAGAGACCCAGTACTTC CASSFRLAGAQETQYF
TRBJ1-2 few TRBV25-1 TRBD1 TGTGCCAGCAGCGGACAGGGGAAAAACTATGGCTACACCTTC CASSGQGKNYGYTF
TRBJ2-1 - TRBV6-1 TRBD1 TGTGCCAGCGGGAGACAGGGGTCCGTCTACAATGAGCAGTTCTTC CASGRQGSVYNEQFF
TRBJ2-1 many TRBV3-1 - TGTGCCAGCAGCCAGGAATTGACCGCATCACAGTTCTTC CASSQELTASQFF
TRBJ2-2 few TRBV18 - TGTGCCAGCTCACCCGACCCGCCGAACACCGGGGAGCTGTTTTTT CASSPDPPNTGELFF
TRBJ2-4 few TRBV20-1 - TGCAGTGCTAGGGAGATTCTAGCCGGGCGGCAACTAGCCAAAAACATTCAGTACTTC CSAREILAGRQLAKNIQYF
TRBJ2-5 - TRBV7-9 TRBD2 TGTGCCAGCAGCTCAAAACCGGGAGGGCCCCGGGTCAAAGAGACCCAGTACTTC CASSSKPGGPRVKETQYF
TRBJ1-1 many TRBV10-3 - TGTGCCATCTCGGCGGGGGGGGAGAACACTGAAGCTTTCTTT CAISAGGENTEAFF
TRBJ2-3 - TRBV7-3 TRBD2 TGTGCCAGCAGCCCCGCCCTGACTAGCGGGGGTCGTTTACTCACAGATACGCAGTATTTT CASSPALTSGGRLLTDTQYF
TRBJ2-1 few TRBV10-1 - TGTGCCATCAGTGAGTCAAGGTACAATGAGCAGTTCTTC CAISESRYNEQFF
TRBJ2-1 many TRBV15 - TGTGCCACCAGCGGAGCAATCACAGAATTAGGCAATGAGCAGTTCTTC CATSGAITELGNEQFF
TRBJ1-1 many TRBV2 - TGTGCCAGGAAGGGGGGAAAGAACACTGAAGCTTTCTTT CARKGGKNTEAFF
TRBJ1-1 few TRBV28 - TGTGCCAGCAGTTTACAGGGAGGGTGGGTAACTGAAGCTTTCTTT CASSLQGGWVTEAFF
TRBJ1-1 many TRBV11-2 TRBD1 TGTGCCAGCAGCTCGGTAAAGGGGGCGGTGAACACTGAAGCTTTCTTT CASSSVKGAVNTEAFF
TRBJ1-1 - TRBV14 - TGTGCCAGCAGCCTAACCGGTCGTGCCACTGAAGCTTTCTTT CASSLTGRATEAFF
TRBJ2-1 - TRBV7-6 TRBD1 TGTGCCAGCAGCTTCAGGGACAGATACAATGAGCAGTTCTTC CASSFRDRYNEQFF